A few counts support the clone carrying this TCR beta chain. Its specificity is unknown. These data are taken from a study of T cell repertoires in cytomegalovirus infection. TCRdb recomputed calls from the reads with MiXCR, one row per CDR3 protein. The profile shows 680,000 or so distinct CDR3 sequences, around a third of them singletons. The specimen was cultured PBMCs, collected from culture after CMV antigen stimulation. The receptor was derived from a human donor in good health (CMV status not recorded). Some clones in this sample may be carry-over from other donors' samples.

The CDR3 is CASSQAILAGGPGYEQFF. CDR3 DNA sequence: TGTGCCAGCAGCCAAGCCATCCTAGCGGGAGGGCCAGGGTATGAGCAGTTCTTC. The chain carries TRBV4-2 and TRBJ2-1, with 12 nucleotides matching TRBD2. Trimming cost V 1 base and J 8 bases; bases outside gene matches: 12. The germline V gene has CDR1 LGHNA and CDR2 YNFKEQ. The CDR3 covers 18 residues.